The sequence of this T cell receptor (beta chain) was determined in a study of T cell responses to AZD1222 COVID-19 vaccine. The study pooled second doses at about 4 or about 12 weeks. CDR3 size: 15 residues. The germline CDR1 and CDR2 sequences are SGHRS and YFSETQ. With 4 bases removed from V and 0 bases from J, the gap between germline ends came to 11 bases. Sequencing used immunoSEQ multiplex PCR; TCRdb keeps in-frame clones, though not all of them. Of about 270,000 clones in the sample, 94% were seen once. In the case of this clone: As yet, its antigen is unknown.

Broader study findings: Across spike, vaccine-associated CD4 TCRs were found, dominant at 160-218 and 743-854. Clonal diversity was possibly underestimated, and white British individuals and females predominated among donors. Every sample of the repertoires postdated the peak T cell response.

The chain recombines TRBV5-1 with TRBJ2-4; D is unclear. The source is an adult who received the AZD1222 COVID-19 vaccine. Sequenced material: peripheral blood, taken 28 days after the second AZD1222 dose. This CDR3 is CASSGVPSAKNIQYF. In DNA, the CDR3 is TGCGCCAGCAGCGGGGTGCCCTCAGCCAAAAACATTCAGTACTTC.